One sample yielded the 16 T cell receptor beta chains listed below, sequenced in a study of T cell responses to AZD1222 COVID-19 vaccine. Sequencing was performed with immunoSEQ multiplex PCR; in TCRdb, only in-frame clones are kept and a portion is missing. Of approximately 150,000 clones listed, roughly 84% were seen once; the top ten hold 5% to 5.5%. The starting material was peripheral blood, obtained 28 days after the second AZD1222 dose. The receptors here all came from an adult who received the AZD1222 COVID-19 vaccine.

This chain joins TRBV7-9 and TRBJ1-6; D ambiguous. CDR3 length: 14 amino acids. V dropped 5 bases and J dropped 3 bases, with 8 bases sitting between them. Germline CDR1 SEHNR, CDR2 FQNEAQ (reference sequence). The CDR3 bases are TGTGCCAGCAGCCCCGGGCTCTATAATTCACCCCTCCACTTT. Protein: CASSPGLYNSPLHF.

J is TRBJ2-7 and V is TRBV5-1, with D unclear. CDR1 and CDR2 from the germline V gene are SGHRS and YFSETQ. The CDR3 has 13 amino acids. Trimming removed 0 bases at V and 4 bases at J, with 8 bases between. CDR3 coding DNA: TGCGCCAGCAGCTTGGTGCGGCCTTACGAGCAGTACTTC. Its translation: CASSLVRPYEQYF.

This sequence joins TRBV19 and TRBJ2-1; no clear D gene. CDR1 and CDR2 (germline): LNHDA, SQIVND (reference sequence). Deletions cut 0 bases from V and 6 bases from J, with 15 bases between. The CDR3 contains 16 residues. The CDR3 loop is CASSIDPIDKRNEQFF. The CDR3 DNA reads as TGTGCCAGTAGTATAGATCCCATAGACAAGCGCAATGAGCAGTTCTTC.

This chain uses TRBV6-1 with TRBJ1-3, with D unclear. Trimming removed 2 bases at V and 0 bases at J, with 5 bases between. The CDR3 loop spans 14 amino acids. Germline CDR1 and CDR2: MNHNS and SASEGT. DNA for the CDR3: TGTGCCAGCAGTGAAATGCACTCTGGAAACACCATATATTTT. Translating it yields CASSEMHSGNTIYF.

With respect to this clone: The junction and the germline gene differ at one end; a read error may be behind it. This chain links TRBV11-2 with TRBJ1-1; the D is unclear. Germline loops: CDR1 SGHAT, CDR2 FQNNGV. The CDR3 length is 13 residues. The CDR3 protein is CASSLEVAPLPNF. CDR3 sequence (DNA): TGTGCCAGCAGCTTAGAGGTGGCACCCCTCCCAAACTTT.

V is TRBV10-3 and J is TRBJ2-2; D uncertain. V lost 0 bases and J 7 bases, leaving 15 bases between the germline ends. The CDR3 runs to 16 residues. Germline V lookup: CDR1 ENHRY, CDR2 SYGVKD. CDR3 loop: CAISESIGQVNGELFF. As DNA, the CDR3 is TGTGCCATCAGTGAGTCGATCGGCCAGGTGAACGGGGAGCTGTTTTTT.

This clone was picked up a small number of times. The chain has TRBV4-2 and TRBJ2-3, with D unresolved. The CDR3 length is 12 residues. The germline V gene encodes CDR1 LGHNA and CDR2 YNFKEQ. Trimming pared 7 bases from V and 1 base from J, leaving 6 bases between. CDR3 region: CASTGRTDTQYF. The CDR3 DNA reads as TGTGCCAGCACGGGTCGCACAGATACGCAGTATTTT.

This sequence joins TRBV28 and TRBJ1-1, with D perhaps matching TRBD1 (6 bases). Germline V gene lookup returns CDR1 MDHEN and CDR2 SYDVKM. The CDR3 contains 14 residues. Trimming took off 6 bases at V and 4 bases at J, with 15 bases between the two ends. CDR3 sequence: CASRRGGHGTEAFF. CDR3 coding DNA: TGTGCCAGCAGAAGAGGGGGGCACGGCACTGAAGCTTTCTTT.

The chain recombines TRBV10-3 with TRBJ1-4, with D perhaps TRBD1 (6 bases). The CDR3 is 13 residues long. Germline CDR1 reads ENHRY; CDR2 reads SYGVKD. The V end lost 7 bases, the J end lost 4 bases, and 10 bases lay between the germline ends. Here the CDR3 DNA reads TGTGCCATCAAGGACAGTTTTAATGAAAAACTGTTTTTT. As protein: CAIKDSFNEKLFF.

V usage is TRBV11-3 and J usage is TRBJ1-5; TRBD1 aligns across 7 bases. Germline CDR1 is SGHNT and CDR2 is YENEEA. Trimming cost V 0 bases and J 4 bases; bases outside gene matches: 6. CDR3 length equals 16 residues. The CDR3 DNA is TGTGCCAGCAGCTTAGAGGGGGACAGCAGTAATCAGCCCCAGCATTTT. This codes for CASSLEGDSSNQPQHF.

This chain uses TRBV5-1 with TRBJ2-5; 7 bases are a match to TRBD2. V gave up 2 bases and J gave up 4 bases; unmatched junction bases: 11. Germline V gene lookup returns CDR1 SGHRS and CDR2 YFSETQ. The CDR3 contains 16 residues. CDR3 sequence reads: CASSFGGSGLGETQYF. The DNA of the CDR3 is TGCGCCAGCAGCTTTGGGGGTAGCGGGTTGGGAGAGACCCAGTACTTC.

This clone was detected only once. CDR3 sequence (DNA): TGTGCCAGCAGATTGGGGGACAGCTATAATTCACCCCTCCACTTT. Translation gives CASRLGDSYNSPLHF. The genes are TRBV9 and TRBJ1-6; TRBD1 agrees at 7 bases. Germline CDR1 reads SGDLS; CDR2 reads YYNGEE. The CDR3 totals 15 residues. V shed 5 bases and J 3 bases; nucleotides not matched to a gene: 5.

The rearrangement uses TRBV5-1 and TRBJ1-2, with a possible D match to TRBD1 (5 bases). Deletions cut 1 base from V and 2 bases from J, with 9 bases between. In germline, CDR1 is SGHRS, CDR2 YFSETQ. The CDR3 has 14 amino acids. The CDR3 loop reads CASSLIAGNYGYTF. The CDR3 bases are TGCGCCAGCAGCTTGATCGCAGGGAACTATGGCTACACCTTC.

The J gene is TRBJ2-7, the V gene TRBV21-1; the DNA was not compared with TRBD2, the D call given in the table. TRBV21-1 is tagged as a pseudogene. The CDR3 loop spans 12 amino acids. For the CDR3, the DNA is TGTGCCAGCAGCACCGACTTCAACGAGCAGTACTTC. Translated: CASSTDFNEQYF.

V usage is TRBV18 and J usage is TRBJ1-5; D unresolved. CDR1 is KGHSH, CDR2 LQKENI, per germline. Trimming took 6 bases from V and 6 from J, leaving 15 bases between them. The CDR3 spans 14 residues. The CDR3 spells CASSHDATSQPQHF. The CDR3 nucleotides are TGTGCCAGCTCTCATGATGCGACGAGTCAGCCCCAGCATTTT.

V gene TRBV10-3 combines with J gene TRBJ2-3, with TRBD2 identical over 11 bases. Germline V CDR1 and CDR2: ENHRY, SYGVKD. V shed 10 bases and J 2 bases; nucleotides not matched to a gene: 14. The CDR3 has 17 residues. CDR3 residues: CATRETSGISYTDTQYF. CDR3 in DNA: TGTGCCACCAGGGAGACTAGCGGGATTTCTTACACAGATACGCAGTATTTT.